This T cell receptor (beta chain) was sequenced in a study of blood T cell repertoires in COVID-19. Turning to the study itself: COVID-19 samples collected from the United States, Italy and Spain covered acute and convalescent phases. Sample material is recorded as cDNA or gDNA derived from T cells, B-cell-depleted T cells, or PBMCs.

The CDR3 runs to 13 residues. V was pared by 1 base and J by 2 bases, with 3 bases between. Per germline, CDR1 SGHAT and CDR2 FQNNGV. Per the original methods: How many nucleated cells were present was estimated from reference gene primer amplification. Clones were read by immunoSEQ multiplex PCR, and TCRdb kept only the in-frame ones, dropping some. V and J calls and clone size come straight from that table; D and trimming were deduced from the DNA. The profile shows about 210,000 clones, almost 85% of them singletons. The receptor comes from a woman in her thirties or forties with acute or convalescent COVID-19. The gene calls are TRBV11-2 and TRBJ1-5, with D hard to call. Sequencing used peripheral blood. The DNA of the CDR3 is TGTGCCAGCAGCTTAGCGGGCAATCAGCCCCAGCATTTT. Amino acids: CASSLAGNQPQHF.